This TCR beta chain was sequenced during a study of blood T cell repertoires in COVID-19. At the level of the study: The United States, Italy and Spain provided the acute and convalescent COVID-19 samples.

TCRdb's table, derived via immunoSEQ multiplex PCR, lists solely in-frame clones and lacks some. The profile shows fewer than 200,000 clones, around 67% of them singletons. This clone showed up just a few times. The TCR was taken from a woman over 75 with acute or convalescent COVID-19. Sequenced sample: peripheral blood.

CDR3 DNA: TGCAGCGTTGCCTTTAACACTGAAGCTTTCTTT. The encoded protein is CSVAFNTEAFF. The V call is TRBV29-1, the J call TRBJ1-1, with unresolved D. The V end lost 4 bases, the J end lost 2 bases, and 5 bases lay between the germline ends. The CDR3 sequence is 11 residues long. Germline lookup yields CDR1 SQVTM and CDR2 ANQGSEA.